These 11 T cell receptor beta chains originate from one sample sequenced in a study of CD8 T cells in ankylosing spondylitis. TCRdb used MiXCR to reprocess the 5' RACE reads, holding one entry per CDR3 protein. The sample holds some 240,000 distinct CDR3 sequences, 20% to 30% seen once. Sequences were obtained from blood, either unsorted or a sorted T cell fraction (not recorded which). These receptors came from a male donor with ankylosing spondylitis or in good health (not recorded which).

This clonotype was seen repeatedly, ten times or more. This chain connects TRBV29-1 to TRBJ1-1; D gene unclear. This CDR3 is 13 amino acids long. The V gene's germline CDR1 is SQVTM and CDR2 ANQGSEA. With 3 bases removed from V and 0 bases from J, the gap between germline ends came to 8 bases. CDR3 DNA sequence: TGCAGCGTTGACGCACCAATGAACACTGAAGCTTTCTTT. Translating it yields CSVDAPMNTEAFF.

This sequence joins TRBV20-1 and TRBJ1-3; TRBD1 is a possible D gene (5 bases). Trimming cost V 3 bases and J 2 bases, with 8 bases left between them. CDR3 length: 13 residues. From germline, CDR1 is DFQATT and CDR2 SNEGSKA (reference sequence). This CDR3 reads CSASEGTGNTIYF. DNA of the CDR3: TGCAGTGCTAGCGAGGGGACTGGAAACACCATATATTTT.

J is TRBJ2-5 and V is TRBV12-2; TRBD2 is the table's D call, not checked against the DNA. TRBV12-2 is a listed pseudogene. This CDR3 region has 15 residues. CDR3: CASRPRDLSQETQYF. CDR3 coding DNA: TGTGCAAGTCGCCCCCGGGACTTGTCACAAGAGACCCAGTACTTC.

This clonotype was observed at least ten times. The chain employs TRBV6-1 and TRBJ2-5; TRBD2 matches 14 bases. Per the germline V gene, CDR1 is MNHNS and CDR2 is SASEGT. The junction had 6 bases not matched to a gene; V was cut back by 5 bases and J by 7 bases. The CDR3 has 15 residues. Here the CDR3 reads CASSPGLAGGWTQYF. CDR3 bases: TGTGCCAGCAGTCCCGGACTAGCGGGGGGCTGGACCCAGTACTTC.

This clonotype was picked up many times. The CDR3 is CSARVQPYQETQYF. CDR3 bases: TGCAGTGCTAGAGTACAGCCGTACCAAGAGACCCAGTACTTC. The V gene is TRBV20-1, the J gene TRBJ2-5, with D hard to call. Trimming pared 1 base from V and 0 bases from J, leaving 9 bases between. The germline CDR1 and CDR2 sequences are DFQATT and SNEGSKA (reference sequence). The CDR3 has 14 residues.

At least ten counts were recorded for this clonotype. V and J are TRBV5-1 and TRBJ2-1, with 9 bases lining up with TRBD1. Trimming removed 1 base from V and 6 bases from J; junction bases left unmatched: 2. Germline CDR1 is SGHRS and CDR2 is YFSETQ. CDR3 size: 14 residues. CDR3 loop: CASSLIQGANEQFF. CDR3 nucleotide sequence: TGCGCCAGCAGCTTGATACAGGGGGCCAATGAGCAGTTCTTC.

This sequence joins TRBV7-2 and TRBJ2-3; D uncertain. The CDR3 totals 12 residues. V lost 3 bases and J lost 6, with 7 bases in between. Germline V gene data show CDR1 as SGHTA and CDR2 as FQGNSA. CDR3 region: CASSFFGDTQYF. The DNA for the CDR3 is TGTGCCAGCAGCTTCTTCGGGGATACGCAGTATTTT.

This clonotype was seen at least ten times. The V call is TRBV12-3 or TRBV12-4, the J call TRBJ1-5; D uncertain. This CDR3 has 12 amino acids. Trimming took 5 bases from V and 6 from J, leaving 8 bases between them. CDR3 coding DNA: TGTGCCAGCAGTGATTATCGTCAGCCCCAGCATTTT. Amino acid sequence: CASSDYRQPQHF.

The rearrangement uses TRBV10-3 and TRBJ2-1, with a tentative D call TRBD1 (5 bases). Per germline, CDR1 ENHRY and CDR2 SYGVKD. Trimming stripped 0 bases from V and 10 bases from J, with 13 bases between. The CDR3 runs 14 residues. The CDR3 reads CAISESGRSGEQFF. For the CDR3, the DNA is TGTGCCATCAGTGAGTCGGGCAGGTCAGGGGAGCAGTTCTTC.

This chain joins TRBV5-5 and TRBJ2-2; the D is unclear. Germline V gene sequence: CDR1 SGHKS, CDR2 YYEKEE (reference sequence). V gave up 1 base and J gave up 5 bases, with 6 bases separating them. This CDR3 is built from 13 residues. The DNA for the CDR3 is TGTGCCAGCAGCTTGCCGCCTACCGGGGAGCTGTTTTTT. Amino acids: CASSLPPTGELFF.

This clonotype has a handful of counts. The V call is TRBV20-1, the J call TRBJ2-7, with unresolved D. CDR1 and CDR2 from the germline V gene are DFQATT and SNEGSKA (reference sequence). The CDR3 consists of 12 residues. The V end was cut by 3 bases, the J end by 1 base, with 7 bases between. The CDR3 reads CSASYGSYEQYF. CDR3 DNA: TGCAGTGCTAGTTACGGGTCCTACGAGCAGTACTTC.